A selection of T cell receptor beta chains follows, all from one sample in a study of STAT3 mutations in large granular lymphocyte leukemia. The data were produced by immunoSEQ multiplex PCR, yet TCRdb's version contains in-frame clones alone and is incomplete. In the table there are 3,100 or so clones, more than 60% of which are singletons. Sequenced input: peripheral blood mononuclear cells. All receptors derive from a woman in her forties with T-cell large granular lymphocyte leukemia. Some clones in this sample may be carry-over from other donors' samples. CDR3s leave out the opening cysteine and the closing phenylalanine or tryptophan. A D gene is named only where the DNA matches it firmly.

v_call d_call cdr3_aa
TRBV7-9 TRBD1 ASSLRRGDYTEAF
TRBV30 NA AWSSEANTEAF
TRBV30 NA AWSPGFALDTQY
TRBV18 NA ASSPPIGLGYT
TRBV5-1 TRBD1 ASSLWDRDHEQY
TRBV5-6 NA ASSRDVYEQY
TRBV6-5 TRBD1 ASSSSGGSSYEQY
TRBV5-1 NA ASSLVGAPYEQY
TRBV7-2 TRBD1 ASSVQGAEQY
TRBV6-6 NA ASSYSQAADTQY
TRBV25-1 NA ASSGTDYEQY
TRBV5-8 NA ASTPSVERLETQY
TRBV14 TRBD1 ASSQVPSDREAQH
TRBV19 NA ASSWAENTEAF
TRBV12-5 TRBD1 ASGLRQGGEQY
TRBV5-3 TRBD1 ARSLTGGRNTEAF
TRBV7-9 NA ASSLEAANYGYT
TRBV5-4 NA ASSLGAYEQY
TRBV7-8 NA ASSVGTTSEAF
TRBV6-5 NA ASRPVWGGQPQH
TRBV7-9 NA ASSSVPGSGQPQH
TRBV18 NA ASSPPGGPDNSPLH
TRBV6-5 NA ASTSGRSNQPQH
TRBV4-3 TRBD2 ASSQELAGGPDTQY
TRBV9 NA ASSVSPRAEQY
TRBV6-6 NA ASRTTGQDTQY
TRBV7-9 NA ASSLWGSNEKLF
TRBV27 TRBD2 ASSREGRHNEQF
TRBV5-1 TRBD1 ASSPIPGQASYEQY
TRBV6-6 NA ASSYSSTGQY
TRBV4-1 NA ASSQAGKQF
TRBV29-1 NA SVSGNTEAF
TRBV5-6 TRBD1 ASSPTGQGINYGYT
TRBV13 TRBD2 ANSQRGSTDTQY
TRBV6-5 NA ASSYSRLSSYEQY
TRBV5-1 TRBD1 ASSLDGQAGQPQH
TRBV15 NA ATSRDEGGSHNEQF
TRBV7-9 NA ASSFQGSGASYNEQF
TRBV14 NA ASSQLGQTYEQY
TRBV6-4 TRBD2 ASSDTSGGQETQY
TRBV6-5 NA ASSPDILGSPLH
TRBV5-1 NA ASSPSGAYDGYT
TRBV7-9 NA ASTSRLEGTDTQY
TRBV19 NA ASSPSHSSYEQY
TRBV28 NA ASSLTGQPQH
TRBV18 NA AGSARGTQY
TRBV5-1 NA ASSSWGGQITDTQY